These T cell receptor beta chains were read from a single sample in a study of blood T cell repertoires in COVID-19. The data were produced by immunoSEQ multiplex PCR, yet TCRdb's version contains in-frame clones alone and is incomplete. The sample yields around 97,000 clones, around 80% seen once. The sample taken for sequencing was peripheral blood. The receptors were gathered from a man aged 70 or older with acute or convalescent COVID-19. Each CDR3 is given with its conserved first and last residue. D genes are given only for firm matches. Clone sizes are given selectively: once, few, many, or a class where the clone is expanded.

J: TRBJ1-1
V: TRBV4-2
D: TRBD1
size: once
DNA: TGTGCCAGCAGCCGGGGATCGACAGGGGGGGCTAAATACCCTGAAGCTTTCTTT
CDR3: CASSRGSTGGAKYPEAFF

J: TRBJ1-2
V: TRBV2
D: TRBD1
size: NA
DNA: TGTGCCAGCAGTTGGGGACAGGGGGTGGGAGGCTACACCTTC
CDR3: CASSWGQGVGGYTF

J: TRBJ2-1
V: TRBV4-2
D: TRBD2
size: few
DNA: TGTGCCAGCAGCCAAGATAGCGGGGGGGCCCTCAATGAGCAGTTCTTC
CDR3: CASSQDSGGALNEQFF

J: TRBJ2-2
V: TRBV3-1/TRBV3-2
D: NA
size: NA
DNA: TGTGCCAGCAGCCAAGTTTTCCAGGCGGGTGGCGGGGAGCTGTTTTTT
CDR3: CASSQVFQAGGGELFF

J: TRBJ1-2
V: TRBV28
D: TRBD1
size: NA
DNA: TGTGCCAGCAGAGAGGACAGGGGTTGGTATGGCTACACCTTC
CDR3: CASREDRGWYGYTF

J: TRBJ2-1
V: TRBV9
D: NA
size: NA
DNA: TGTGCCAGCAGCGAGGCGGGGATTGGTGAGCAGTTCTTC
CDR3: CASSEAGIGEQFF

J: TRBJ1-6
V: TRBV9
D: TRBD1
size: NA
DNA: TGTGCCAGCAGCGCCGGATCGGGACAGAACTCCTCACCCCTCCACTTT
CDR3: CASSAGSGQNSSPLHF

J: TRBJ1-1
V: TRBV5-6
D: NA
size: NA
DNA: TGTGCCAGCAGCTTTGGGGGGATCTCTGAAGCTTTCTTT
CDR3: CASSFGGISEAFF

J: TRBJ2-1
V: TRBV11-3
D: TRBD2
size: NA
DNA: TGTGCCAGCAGCCCCCGGGGCGTGGGAGGGATGAATGAGCAGTTCTTC
CDR3: CASSPRGVGGMNEQFF

J: TRBJ1-5
V: TRBV27
D: NA
size: NA
DNA: TGTGCCAGCAGTTTAGCCTGGGTTGGAGAAGGGGATCAGCCCCAGCATTTT
CDR3: CASSLAWVGEGDQPQHF

J: TRBJ1-2
V: TRBV7-3
D: TRBD1
size: NA
DNA: TGTGCCAGCAGCTTAGCTGACAGGGCCCATGGCTACACCTTC
CDR3: CASSLADRAHGYTF

J: TRBJ2-1
V: TRBV2
D: TRBD2
size: NA
DNA: TGTGCCAGCAGTGTTTCGAGTAGGGGAGGGGAGCAGTTCTTC
CDR3: CASSVSSRGGEQFF

J: TRBJ2-1
V: TRBV5-6
D: NA
size: NA
DNA: TGTGCCAGCAGCTCTACGGTCAACAATGAGCAGTTCTTC
CDR3: CASSSTVNNEQFF

J: TRBJ2-7
V: TRBV6-5
D: TRBD2
size: NA
DNA: TGTGCCAGCAGTTACGGTAGGCGGGGGGCCTACGAGCAGTACTTC
CDR3: CASSYGRRGAYEQYF

J: TRBJ2-7
V: TRBV29-1
D: NA
size: NA
DNA: TGCAGCGTTGAGGGCCGGGCCCTAGGGGCCGAGCAGTACTTC
CDR3: CSVEGRALGAEQYF

J: TRBJ2-5
V: TRBV3-1/TRBV3-2
D: NA
size: NA
DNA: TGTGCCAGCAGCCAATGGGGCTACCAAGAGACCCAGTACTTC
CDR3: CASSQWGYQETQYF

J: TRBJ2-7
V: TRBV7-8
D: TRBD1
size: NA
DNA: TGTGCCAGCAGCTTAGCGGACAGGGTTCACTACGAGCAGTACTTC
CDR3: CASSLADRVHYEQYF

J: TRBJ1-2
V: TRBV5-1
D: NA
size: NA
DNA: TGCGCCAGCAGCCAGGGTTTGGGCTATGGCTACACCTTC
CDR3: CASSQGLGYGYTF

J: TRBJ2-2
V: TRBV7-8
D: NA
size: NA
DNA: TGTGCCAGCAGCTTAGTTGGGGGCTTGGGGGAGCTGTTTTTT
CDR3: CASSLVGGLGELFF

J: TRBJ2-7
V: TRBV18
D: NA
size: NA
DNA: TGTGCCAGCTCACCGGGGCCCTGGGCCGACGAGCAGTACTTC
CDR3: CASSPGPWADEQYF

J: TRBJ1-1
V: TRBV19
D: NA
size: once
DNA: TGTGCCAGTAGTCCCACCAGGAACACTGAAGCTTTCTTT
CDR3: CASSPTRNTEAFF